Below are 30 T cell receptor beta chains sequenced from a single sample in a study of beta chain features in type 1 diabetes. Investigators reverse transcribed all isolated RNA, so they sequenced expressed TCRB transcripts. Some clones are missing from TCRdb's copy, which holds only in-frame ones; the method was immunoSEQ multiplex PCR. The sample holds about 360,000 clones, about 12% seen once. Sequencing input: naive CD4+ T cells from blood. The receptors shown here come from a man between 18 and 29 years old in good health.

This clone was detected only a few times. The CDR3 nucleotides are TGTGCCAGCAGTTACTCGCTGTTCAGAACGAATTCACCCCTCCACTTT. Residues: CASSYSLFRTNSPLHF. The V and J genes are TRBV6-5 and TRBJ1-6; D not certain. V was cut by 0 bases and J by 7 bases, with 13 bases left in between. The germline V gene encodes CDR1 MNHEY and CDR2 SVGAGI. The length of the CDR3 is 16 residues.

The chain joins TRBV30 to TRBJ1-2; D possibly corresponds to TRBD1 (6 bases). Trimming shortened V by 5 bases and J by 6 bases, and 13 bases separated the two germline ends. This CDR3 contains 12 residues. Germline CDR1 GTSNPN, CDR2 SVGIG (reference sequence). The CDR3 protein is CAWGRGEDGYTF. CDR3 bases: TGTGCCTGGGGCAGGGGTGAGGATGGCTACACCTTC.

The genes are TRBV27 and TRBJ1-2; a weak D match, TRBD1 (5 bases). The CDR3 is 14 residues long. Germline-derived CDR1 and CDR2 are MNHEY and SMNVEV (reference sequence). Trimming stripped 0 bases from V and 1 base from J, with 6 bases between. CDR3 bases: TGTGCCAGCAGTTTATCCGGGGGTAACTATGGCTACACCTTC. Translating gives CASSLSGGNYGYTF.

The rearrangement uses TRBV2 and TRBJ1-1; TRBD1 agrees at 7 bases. The CDR3 is made up of 14 amino acids. V dropped 7 bases and J dropped 0; count of bases not matched to a gene: 5. Germline V lookup: CDR1 SNHLY, CDR2 FYNNEI. CDR3 nucleotides: TGTGCCAGCAAAGGGGGCAACTTGAACACTGAAGCTTTCTTT. Encoded protein: CASKGGNLNTEAFF.

In its sample, this clone was seen a few times. The chain has TRBV7-8 and TRBJ2-6, with TRBD1 matching 8 bases. This CDR3 comprises 19 residues. Germline CDR1 reads SGHVS; CDR2 reads FQNEAQ. The trim removed 3 bases at V and 3 bases at J, leaving 13 bases unmatched. In DNA, the CDR3 is TGTGCCAGCAGCTTCCCACTCCCCCGGACAGGGTTTGGGGCCAACGTCCTGACTTTC. Amino acids: CASSFPLPRTGFGANVLTF.

V gene TRBV5-1 combines with J gene TRBJ1-5; 7 bases line up with TRBD1. After removal of 3 bases from V and 4 bases from J, the junction contained 7 bases not matched to a gene. The CDR3 has 15 amino acids. CDR1 SGHRS and CDR2 YFSETQ come from the germline V gene. The CDR3 coding sequence is TGCGCCAGCAGCTCGGGGGACAGACTTAATCAGCCCCAGCATTTT. Translating it yields CASSSGDRLNQPQHF.

Only a few counts were recorded for this clone. The junction does not match germline at one end; this may be a read error. This sequence joins TRBV7-7 and TRBJ2-7; 8 nucleotides line up with TRBD1. Per germline, CDR1 SSHAT and CDR2 FNYEAQ (reference sequence). This CDR3 has 14 amino acids. The CDR3 is CASSLADRGYEQYF. The CDR3 DNA is TGTGCTAGCAGCTTAGCAGACAGGGGCTACGAGCAGTACTTC.

Points on this clone: Additional DNA sequences in this sample encode the identical CDR3. The chain links TRBV6-5 to TRBJ2-3, with 9 bases lining up with TRBD1. This CDR3 contains 13 residues. Trimming took 6 bases from V and 3 from J; bases not matched to a gene: 1. CDR1 and CDR2 (germline): MNHEY, SVGAGI. The CDR3 nucleotides are TGTGCCAGCAGGACAGGGGGGACAGATACGCAGTATTTT. Residues: CASRTGGTDTQYF.

Only a few counts were recorded for this clone. The chain uses TRBV14 and TRBJ1-1; D uncertain. Trimming removed 4 bases at V and 0 bases at J, with 6 bases between. The CDR3 loop spans 13 amino acids. CDR1 is SGHDN, CDR2 FVKESK, per germline. CDR3 sequence reads: CASSLEMNTEAFF. The CDR3 DNA sequence: TGTGCCAGCAGCCTCGAGATGAACACTGAAGCTTTCTTT.

This clone came up a few times. This chain uses TRBV27 with TRBJ2-1; possible D gene TRBD2, 5 bases. This CDR3 has 17 residues. Germline V gene lookup returns CDR1 MNHEY and CDR2 SMNVEV (reference sequence). V was pared by 6 bases and J by 0 bases, with 18 bases between. The CDR3 reads CASRRSRDLRSYNEQFF. For the CDR3, the DNA is TGTGCCAGCAGGAGGAGCCGGGATCTACGCTCCTACAATGAGCAGTTCTTC.

This clone was observed a handful of times. This chain joins TRBV9 and TRBJ1-5, with unresolved D. V was cut by 0 bases and J by 0 bases, with 4 bases left in between. The CDR3 spans 14 residues. Per germline, CDR1 SGDLS and CDR2 YYNGEE. CDR3 residues: CASSVGSSNQPQHF. As DNA, the CDR3 is TGTGCCAGCAGCGTAGGCAGTAGCAATCAGCCCCAGCATTTT.

The sample holds a few counts of this clone. This chain links TRBV7-2 with TRBJ2-4, with 12 bases matching TRBD1. V dropped 4 bases and J dropped 0; count of bases not matched to a gene: 7. Germline lookup yields CDR1 SGHTA and CDR2 FQGNSA. This CDR3 has 18 residues. Here the CDR3 DNA reads TGTGCCAGCAGCTCTGGGACAGGGGGCCTTATAGCCAAAAACATTCAGTACTTC. It encodes CASSSGTGGLIAKNIQYF.

Ten or more counts support this clone. The V call is TRBV30, the J call TRBJ2-2, with TRBD2 matching 9 bases. The CDR3 has 15 amino acids. In germline, CDR1 is GTSNPN, CDR2 SVGIG (reference sequence). V gave up 5 bases and J gave up 0 bases; unmatched junction bases: 4. The CDR3 protein is CAWSPSGTNTGELFF. CDR3 DNA: TGTGCCTGGTCCCCTAGCGGGACGAACACCGGGGAGCTGTTTTTT.

V usage is TRBV5-8 and J usage is TRBJ2-5; weak D call: TRBD1 (5 bases). The germline V gene encodes CDR1 SGHTS and CDR2 YDEGEE. The CDR3 has 15 amino acids. The V gene lost 2 bases and the J gene lost 1 base, with 12 bases spanning the gap. CDR3 in amino acids: CASSFGTRAQETQYF. The CDR3 DNA reads TGTGCCAGCAGCTTTGGTACCAGGGCCCAAGAGACCCAGTACTTC.

This clone occurred a few times. The chain joins TRBV5-4 to TRBJ1-4; TRBD1 matches 7 bases. Germline loops: CDR1 SGHNT, CDR2 YYREEE (reference sequence). Losses at the gene ends were 1 base for V and 0 bases for J; bases not matched to a gene: 6. The CDR3 spans 17 residues. CDR3 residues: CASSLRQGGTTNEKLFF. The CDR3 nucleotides read TGTGCCAGCAGCTTGCGACAGGGAGGAACAACTAATGAAAAACTGTTTTTT. The complete variable domain, with remaining parts taken from reference TRBV5-4 and TRBJ1-4, reads ETGVTQSPTHLIKTRGQQVTLRCSSQSGHNTVSWYQQALGQGPQFIFQYYREEENGRGNFPPRFSGLQFPNYSSELNVNALELDDSALYLCASSLRQGGTTNEKLFFGSGTQLSVL.

V and J are TRBV7-7 and TRBJ2-1, with 9 bases identical to TRBD1. This CDR3 has 13 residues. Germline trimming cut 4 bases from V and 9 bases from J; bases unmatched to any gene: 4. Looked up from germline, CDR1 is SSHAT and CDR2 is FNYEAQ (reference sequence). The CDR3 sequence: CASSSDRGGEQFF. CDR3 DNA sequence: TGTGCCAGCAGCTCGGACAGGGGAGGTGAGCAGTTCTTC.

CDR3 in amino acids: CASSETRGQGDTQYF. The CDR3 DNA is TGTGCCAGCAGTGAAACGAGGGGGCAGGGAGATACGCAGTATTTT. The chain joins TRBV6-1 to TRBJ2-3; 7 positions agree with TRBD1. Germline V gives CDR1 MNHNS, CDR2 SASEGT. The CDR3 has 15 amino acids. V shed 2 bases and J 5 bases; nucleotides not matched to a gene: 7.

This clone was detected only a few times. This chain joins TRBV5-1 and TRBJ2-7, with D possibly being TRBD1 (6 bases). The CDR3 is 15 amino acids. CDR1 and CDR2 (germline): SGHRS, YFSETQ. V shed 4 bases and J shed 9 bases, with 23 bases lying between them. CDR3 DNA sequence: TGCGCCAGCAGCGTATCCGGGACAAGAAACGGCAGGCAGTACTTC. This gives the protein CASSVSGTRNGRQYF.

This clone turned up a few times. This chain links TRBV7-9 with TRBJ2-1, with TRBD2 matching 7 bases. CDR1 is SEHNR, CDR2 FQNEAQ, per germline (reference sequence). The CDR3 runs to 15 residues. Trimming removed 5 bases from V and 2 bases from J; junction bases left unmatched: 6. Written as DNA, the CDR3 is TGTGCCAGCAGCCCCCGCGGGGGTCCCTACAATGAGCAGTTCTTC. This translates into CASSPRGGPYNEQFF.

V gene TRBV18 combines with J gene TRBJ2-3, with TRBD1 as a possible D gene (5 bases). CDR3 length equals 15 residues. The V end was cut by 2 bases, the J end by 6 bases, with 15 bases between. CDR1 is KGHSH and CDR2 is LQKENI in the germline V gene. The CDR3 bases are TGTGCCAGCTCACCATTTGCGAAGGCAGGGGATACGCAGTATTTT. Amino acids: CASSPFAKAGDTQYF. Full variable domain (remainder filled in from reference TRBV18 and TRBJ2-3): NAGVMQNPRHLVRRRGQEARLRCSPMKGHSHVYWYRQLPEEGLKFMVYLQKENIIDESGMPKERFSAEFPKEGPSILRIQQVVRGDSAAYFCASSPFAKAGDTQYFGPGTRLTVL.

This sequence joins TRBV14 and TRBJ2-3, with TRBD2 as a possible D gene (5 bases). Germline values: CDR1 SGHDN, CDR2 FVKESK. Between the trimmed V and J ends, which lost 3 bases and 2 bases, there was a span of 9 bases. The CDR3 loop spans 14 amino acids. The CDR3 DNA reads as TGTGCCAGCAGCCAGTGGGAGCCCACAGATACGCAGTATTTT. Its protein product is CASSQWEPTDTQYF. Supplemented by reference TRBV14 and TRBJ2-3, the full variable domain reads EAGVTQFPSHSVIEKGQTVTLRCDPISGHDNLYWYRRVMGKEIKFLLHFVKESKQDESGMPNNRFLAERTGGTYSTLKVQPAELEDSGVYFCASSQWEPTDTQYFGPGTRLTVL.

The CDR3 nucleotides read TGTGCCAGCAGTTTGCGTCGGGGGTCGGGGGGGCCCCACAATGAGCAGTTCTTC. Translating it yields CASSLRRGSGGPHNEQFF. The chain is built from TRBV28 and TRBJ2-1, with 8 bases that match TRBD2. This CDR3 has 18 residues. Germline V gene data show CDR1 as MDHEN and CDR2 as SYDVKM. The V segment lost 3 bases and the J segment 5 bases; nucleotides outside the gene matches: 15.

The V call is TRBV6-5, the J call TRBJ2-7; TRBD1 agrees at 10 bases. CDR1 is MNHEY, CDR2 SVGAGI, per germline. There are 15 residues in the CDR3. Trimming cost V 6 bases and J 5 bases; bases outside gene matches: 10. The CDR3 coding sequence is TGTGCCAGCAGCATCTCCGGGGACAGGGGCCACGAGCAGTACTTC. Protein product: CASSISGDRGHEQYF.

The gene calls are TRBV7-9 and TRBJ2-1; 7 bases fit TRBD2. Unmatched junction bases numbered 15, after V lost 6 bases and J lost 7 bases. This CDR3 has 16 amino acids. The germline V gene has CDR1 SEHNR and CDR2 FQNEAQ (reference sequence). CDR3 sequence: CASSNPGRVGGNEQFF. CDR3 sequence (DNA): TGTGCCAGCAGTAATCCGGGGAGGGTGGGTGGAAATGAGCAGTTCTTC.

This clone was seen a few times. The chain joins TRBV18 to TRBJ2-1; D may be TRBD2 (6 bases). The CDR3 covers 15 residues. Trimming pared 2 bases from V and 3 bases from J, leaving 11 bases between. CDR1 is KGHSH and CDR2 is LQKENI in the germline V gene. In nucleotides, the CDR3 is TGTGCCAGCTCACCAGTGGGGGGAGGCTACAATGAGCAGTTCTTC. Translation gives CASSPVGGGYNEQFF.

This clone turned up a few times. The junction departs from the called germline gene at one end, perhaps through a read error. The V call is TRBV5-6, the J call TRBJ2-5, with 7 bases aligning to TRBD2. The CDR3 extends over 13 amino acids. Germline V lookup: CDR1 SGHDT, CDR2 YYEEEE. CDR3 amino acids: CASTLGGQETQYF. The CDR3 DNA is TGTGCCAGCACCTTGGGAGGGCAAGAGACCCAGTACTTC.

This chain links TRBV7-6 with TRBJ2-7; no definite D call. The V end lost 4 bases, the J end lost 2 bases, and 21 bases lay between the germline ends. CDR1 SGHVS and CDR2 FNYEAQ come from the germline V gene. The CDR3 contains 17 residues. CDR3 sequence reads: CASSSYPQLGSPYEQYF. As DNA, the CDR3 is TGTGCCAGCAGCTCCTACCCCCAGTTAGGTAGCCCCTACGAGCAGTACTTC.

The V gene is TRBV28, the J gene TRBJ2-5; D is perhaps TRBD2 (5 bases). Trimming took off 6 bases at V and 0 bases at J, with 14 bases between the two ends. Per germline, CDR1 MDHEN and CDR2 SYDVKM. The CDR3 totals 15 residues. The CDR3 region is CASSRRTGDQETQYF. The CDR3 region has the DNA TGTGCCAGCAGCCGCCGAACCGGGGACCAAGAGACCCAGTACTTC.

This clone appeared a few times. V usage is TRBV28 and J usage is TRBJ1-5; D gene unclear. The germline gives CDR1 MDHEN, CDR2 SYDVKM. Between the trimmed V and J ends, which lost 3 bases and 6 bases, there was a span of 12 bases. This CDR3 contains 14 residues. DNA for the CDR3: TGTGCCAGCAGTTTGGGCGGGTCAGGTCAGCCCCAGCATTTT. Translated: CASSLGGSGQPQHF.

This clone was found a few times. The junction and the germline gene differ at one end; a read error may be behind it. The chain recombines TRBV6-6 with TRBJ1-2; TRBD1 aligns across 7 bases. CDR1 is MNHNY, CDR2 SVGAGI, per germline (reference sequence). The CDR3 runs 15 residues. The CDR3 coding sequence is TGTGCCAGCAGTTACTCCGATCCGGGACAGAAATCACCCGTCTTC. Amino acids: CASSYSDPGQKSPVF.